These 32 T cell receptor beta chains were sequenced from one sample in a study of control samples from healthy donors and cancer patients. Some clones are missing from TCRdb's copy, which holds only in-frame ones; the method was immunoSEQ multiplex PCR. The sample contains 100,000 to 150,000 clones, about 90% of which appear only once. Material for sequencing was blood. The receptors originated from a man between 18 and 35 years old in good health.

This sequence joins TRBV7-9 and TRBJ1-5; tentatively, D is TRBD1 (5 bases). Germline loops: CDR1 SEHNR, CDR2 FQNEAQ (reference sequence). This CDR3 has 14 residues. V was shortened by 4 bases and J by 6 bases, with 13 bases between the two germline ends. The CDR3 protein is CASSSGQGGQPQHF. The DNA of the CDR3 is TGTGCCAGCAGCTCAGGGCAGGGAGGTCAGCCCCAGCATTTT.

The chain joins TRBV27 to TRBJ2-1; 12 nucleotides match TRBD2. V was clipped by 3 bases and J by 7 bases; unmatched bases: 4. The germline gives CDR1 MNHEY, CDR2 SMNVEV (reference sequence). This CDR3 is built from 15 residues. CDR3 in DNA: TGTGCCAGCAGTTTTGGAGGACTAGCGGGAAATGAGCAGTTCTTC. Amino acids: CASSFGGLAGNEQFF.

The chain combines TRBV5-1 with TRBJ2-7; 12 bases agree with TRBD2. The CDR3 is made up of 17 amino acids. Germline CDR1 reads SGHRS; CDR2 reads YFSETQ. J lost 4 bases, V lost 0 bases, and 8 bases had no gene match. CDR3 loop: CASSLGASGRVPYEQYF. The DNA for the CDR3 is TGCGCCAGCAGCTTGGGGGCTAGCGGGAGGGTCCCTTACGAGCAGTACTTC.

The V gene is TRBV6-1, the J gene TRBJ1-5; the D is unclear. The CDR3 extends over 14 amino acids. Germline CDR1 is MNHNS and CDR2 is SASEGT. Trimming cost V 1 base and J 3 bases, with 7 bases left between them. The DNA of the CDR3 is TGTGCCAGCAGTGAAGGGGTTGTCAATCAGCCCCAGCATTTT. Amino acids: CASSEGVVNQPQHF.

This chain links TRBV19 with TRBJ2-1; possible D gene TRBD2, 5 bases. The CDR3 runs 14 residues. In germline, CDR1 is LNHDA, CDR2 SQIVND (reference sequence). Trimming removed 1 base at V and 6 bases at J, with 10 bases between. The DNA for the CDR3 is TGTGCCAGTAGTATAGCGGGGTCGTTCAATGAGCAGTTCTTC. It specifies CASSIAGSFNEQFF.

The gene calls are TRBV30 and TRBJ2-2, with D uncertain. V lost 5 bases and J 0 bases, leaving 4 bases between the germline ends. This CDR3 has 12 amino acids. From germline, CDR1 is GTSNPN and CDR2 SVGIG (reference sequence). The CDR3 sequence is CAWAANTGELFF. CDR3 in DNA: TGTGCCTGGGCAGCGAACACCGGGGAGCTGTTTTTT.

V gene TRBV6-2 or TRBV6-3 combines with J gene TRBJ2-1, with 12 positions matching TRBD2. Germline lookup yields CDR1 MNHEY and CDR2 SVGEGT. CDR3 length equals 16 residues. Trimming cost V 5 bases and J 7 bases; bases outside gene matches: 9. The CDR3 loop reads CASSRLAGELPNEQFF. CDR3 nucleotide sequence: TGTGCCAGCAGTCGACTAGCGGGAGAACTACCAAATGAGCAGTTCTTC.

The V gene is TRBV27, the J gene TRBJ1-1; possible D gene TRBD1, 5 bases. V was pared by 6 bases and J by 1 base, with 12 bases between. Germline V gene data show CDR1 as MNHEY and CDR2 as SMNVEV (reference sequence). CDR3 length: 14 amino acids. CDR3 in DNA: TGTGCCAGCAGACCCAACAGGCGGAACACTGAAGCTTTCTTT. It translates to CASRPNRRNTEAFF.

This clone has a handful of counts. V usage is TRBV10-3 and J usage is TRBJ1-5, with a tentative D call TRBD1 (5 bases). The V gene lost 5 bases and the J gene lost 3 bases, with 14 bases spanning the gap. This CDR3 region has 15 residues. Germline assignment: CDR1 ENHRY and CDR2 SYGVKD. CDR3 nucleotide sequence: TGTGCCATCAGTCCGGTCGGGGACCCCAATCAGCCCCAGCATTTT. Protein product: CAISPVGDPNQPQHF.

V gene TRBV15 combines with J gene TRBJ2-1; 9 positions match TRBD2. Germline V CDR1 and CDR2: LNHNV, YYDKDF (reference sequence). The length of the CDR3 is 15 residues. The junction had 6 bases not matched to a gene; V was cut back by 1 base and J by 8 bases. The CDR3 DNA follows: TGTGCCACCAGCAGAGGTAGCGGGAGACACGATGAGCAGTTCTTC. As protein: CATSRGSGRHDEQFF.

The sample holds one count of this clone. The CDR3 nucleotides read TGTGCCATCAGAACAGGGCTCCAAGAGACCCAGTACTTC. It yields the protein CAIRTGLQETQYF. The rearrangement uses TRBV10-3 and TRBJ2-5; D is possibly TRBD1 (6 bases). This CDR3 has 13 amino acids. The V gene's germline CDR1 is ENHRY and CDR2 SYGVKD. V was clipped by 6 bases and J by 1 base, with 9 bases between them.

Only one count was recorded for this clone. The rearrangement joins TRBV27 to TRBJ2-1; D possibly corresponds to TRBD2 (6 bases). The CDR3 runs to 15 residues. Trimming stripped 5 bases from V and 2 bases from J, with 13 bases between. Germline CDR1 is MNHEY and CDR2 is SMNVEV (reference sequence). CDR3 nucleotide sequence: TGTGCCAGCAGTCGTCTTGCGGGGCCCTACAATGAGCAGTTCTTC. Residues: CASSRLAGPYNEQFF.

Here the CDR3 DNA reads TGCGCCAGCAGCTTACGGACAGGGGGAACACAGGGCTACACCTTC. The encoded protein is CASSLRTGGTQGYTF. The rearrangement links TRBV5-1 to TRBJ1-2, with TRBD1 matching 10 bases. The CDR3 loop spans 15 amino acids. Germline CDR1 SGHRS, CDR2 YFSETQ. The trim removed 2 bases at V and 8 bases at J, leaving 9 bases unmatched. Based on the CDR3 plus reference TRBV5-1 and TRBJ1-2, the full variable domain is KAGVTQTPRYLIKTRGQQVTLSCSPISGHRSVSWYQQTPGQGLQFLFEYFSETQRNKGNFPGRFSGRQFSNSRSEMNVSTLELGDSALYLCASSLRTGGTQGYTFGSGTRLTVV.

This chain connects TRBV18 to TRBJ2-7; no definite D call. The germline V gene has CDR1 KGHSH and CDR2 LQKENI. CDR3 length equals 14 residues. V gave up 1 base and J gave up 2 bases, with 9 bases separating them. Written as DNA, the CDR3 is TGTGCCAGCTCACCACGGCCGGAACCCTACGAGCAGTACTTC. Its protein is CASSPRPEPYEQYF. Together with reference TRBV18 and TRBJ2-7, the CDR3 gives the full variable domain: NAGVMQNPRHLVRRRGQEARLRCSPMKGHSHVYWYRQLPEEGLKFMVYLQKENIIDESGMPKERFSAEFPKEGPSILRIQQVVRGDSAAYFCASSPRPEPYEQYFGPGTRLTVT.

The rearrangement uses TRBV6-5 and TRBJ1-4, with D tentatively TRBD1 (6 bases). V was shortened by 5 bases and J by 4 bases, with 11 bases between the two germline ends. This CDR3 contains 14 residues. CDR1 MNHEY and CDR2 SVGAGI come from the germline V gene. CDR3 sequence reads: CASSTQGFNEKLFF. The CDR3 nucleotides read TGTGCCAGCAGTACACAGGGATTTAATGAAAAACTGTTTTTT.

V gene TRBV18 combines with J gene TRBJ2-7; a weak D match, TRBD1 (6 bases). Germline V gene data show CDR1 as KGHSH and CDR2 as LQKENI. This CDR3 is built from 14 residues. The V end was cut by 1 base, the J end by 4 bases, with 11 bases between. The CDR3 loop reads CASSPRQGTYEQYF. The CDR3, as DNA: TGTGCCAGCTCACCACGTCAGGGGACGTACGAGCAGTACTTC.

In nucleotides, the CDR3 is TGTGCCAGCAGCTTATACGGAATCCCGCGCACTGAAGCTTTCTTT. Its translation: CASSLYGIPRTEAFF. J is TRBJ1-1 and V is TRBV7-2; D is uncertain. Trimming shortened V by 2 bases and J by 4 bases, and 14 bases separated the two germline ends. Looked up from germline, CDR1 is SGHTA and CDR2 is FQGNSA. The CDR3 covers 15 residues.

The chain joins TRBV9 to TRBJ2-1, with 10 bases lining up with TRBD2. CDR1 is SGDLS and CDR2 is YYNGEE in the germline V gene. V was clipped by 7 bases and J by 8 bases; unmatched bases: 9. The CDR3 extends over 14 amino acids. The CDR3 spells CASRGASGSHEQFF. The CDR3 DNA is TGTGCCAGCCGAGGGGCTAGCGGGAGCCATGAGCAGTTCTTC.

The chain couples TRBV7-2 to TRBJ1-2; the D is unclear. The CDR3 has 14 residues. Deletions cut 2 bases from V and 6 bases from J, with 13 bases between. Germline CDR1 is SGHTA and CDR2 is FQGNSA. The CDR3 DNA sequence: TGTGCCAGCAGCTTACTAAGGACGGGAAATGGCTACACCTTC. Protein: CASSLLRTGNGYTF.

The V call is TRBV19, the J call TRBJ1-4; D unclear. With 4 bases removed from V and 3 bases from J, the gap between germline ends came to 21 bases. Germline V gives CDR1 LNHDA, CDR2 SQIVND (reference sequence). CDR3 size: 18 residues. DNA of the CDR3: TGTGCCAGTAGTACTGACTTTAAGAGGGAATACTCTAATGAAAAACTGTTTTTT. It encodes CASSTDFKREYSNEKLFF.

This clone came up a few times. The rearrangement uses TRBV7-2 and TRBJ1-3; possible D gene TRBD1, 6 bases. There are 16 residues in the CDR3. Germline lookup yields CDR1 SGHTA and CDR2 FQGNSA. V shed 4 bases and J shed 0 bases, with 13 bases lying between them. In DNA, the CDR3 is TGTGCCAGCAGCTACGGACAGCTAAACTCTGGAAACACCATATATTTT. Translated: CASSYGQLNSGNTIYF.

The J gene is TRBJ2-2, the V gene TRBV14; 8 nucleotides match TRBD1. CDR3 length: 16 residues. Germline V gene data show CDR1 as SGHDN and CDR2 as FVKESK. Trimming took 4 bases from V and 1 from J; bases not matched to a gene: 5. The CDR3 loop reads CASSPWTGKNTGELFF. The CDR3 DNA sequence: TGTGCCAGCAGCCCTTGGACAGGGAAGAACACCGGGGAGCTGTTTTTT.

Worth noting for this clone: At one boundary the junction diverges from the germline segment, which might be a read error. The chain employs TRBV29-1 and TRBJ1-1; 7 positions agree with TRBD1. CDR1 is SQVTM, CDR2 ANQGSEA, per germline. The CDR3 length is 10 residues. Written as DNA, the CDR3 is TGCAGCGCCGACAGGGATGAAGCCATCTTT. Its protein is CSADRDEAIF.

This CDR3 reads CASSPSESGGARPQHF. The DNA for the CDR3 is TGTGCCAGCTCACCAAGTGAATCAGGGGGAGCCCGGCCCCAGCATTTT. This rearrangement joins TRBV18 to TRBJ1-5; TRBD1 agrees at 7 bases. CDR3 size: 16 residues. V lost 2 bases, J lost 9 bases, and 13 bases stayed unmatched. Germline CDR1 KGHSH, CDR2 LQKENI. The whole variable domain, filled in from reference TRBV18 and TRBJ1-5, reads NAGVMQNPRHLVRRRGQEARLRCSPMKGHSHVYWYRQLPEEGLKFMVYLQKENIIDESGMPKERFSAEFPKEGPSILRIQQVVRGDSAAYFCASSPSESGGARPQHFGDGTRLSIL.

This clone was observed a single time. The chain uses TRBV11-1 and TRBJ2-2; no clear D. The length of the CDR3 is 13 residues. Germline lookup yields CDR1 SGHAT and CDR2 FQDESV (reference sequence). The ends were cut back, 5 bases at V and 6 bases at J, with 10 bases in the middle. CDR3 nucleotides: TGTGCCAGCAGCCTACGAACTGCCGGGGAGCTGTTTTTT. It specifies CASSLRTAGELFF.

V and J are TRBV28 and TRBJ1-5, with D perhaps matching TRBD1 (6 bases). The CDR3 is made up of 14 amino acids. The V end was cut by 5 bases, the J end by 4 bases, with 12 bases between. Looked up from germline, CDR1 is MDHEN and CDR2 is SYDVKM. CDR3 in amino acids: CASSAGQLNQPQHF. CDR3 DNA sequence: TGTGCCAGCAGTGCGGGACAATTAAATCAGCCCCAGCATTTT.

The chain couples TRBV28 to TRBJ2-3; a possible D gene is TRBD2 (6 bases). CDR3 length: 15 residues. The germline V gene encodes CDR1 MDHEN and CDR2 SYDVKM. With 0 bases removed from V and 1 base from J, the gap between germline ends came to 8 bases. The CDR3 sequence: CASSLWEGGTDTQYF. CDR3 bases: TGTGCCAGCAGTTTATGGGAGGGCGGCACAGATACGCAGTATTTT. Combining the CDR3 with reference TRBV28 and TRBJ2-3 gives the whole variable domain DVKVTQSSRYLVKRTGEKVFLECVQDMDHENMFWYRQDPGLGLRLIYFSYDVKMKEKGDIPEGYSVSREKKERFSLILESASTNQTSMYLCASSLWEGGTDTQYFGPGTRLTVL.

The chain links TRBV18 to TRBJ2-6; perhaps TRBD2 as D (5 bases). The germline gives CDR1 KGHSH, CDR2 LQKENI. Between the trimmed V and J ends, which lost 1 base and 2 bases, there was a span of 12 bases. The CDR3 has 17 residues. The CDR3 loop reads CASSPQFSGAGANVLTF. The CDR3, as DNA: TGTGCCAGCTCACCACAATTTTCCGGGGCTGGGGCCAACGTCCTGACTTTC.

The chain joins TRBV19 to TRBJ2-1, with D perhaps matching TRBD1 or TRBD2 (5 bases each). The CDR3 extends over 15 amino acids. The V and J ends lost 5 bases and 10 bases respectively, with 21 bases between them. Per the germline V gene, CDR1 is LNHDA and CDR2 is SQIVND (reference sequence). CDR3 protein: CASSDRDARQAEQFF. The CDR3 DNA sequence: TGTGCCAGTAGTGACCGGGACGCCCGACAAGCGGAGCAGTTCTTC.

V is TRBV11-3 and J is TRBJ2-7; 15 positions match TRBD2. Trimming took 4 bases from V and 5 from J; bases not matched to a gene: 3. Looked up from germline, CDR1 is SGHNT and CDR2 is YENEEA. The length of the CDR3 is 15 residues. CDR3 residues: CASSSGLAGGNEQYF. The CDR3 region has the DNA TGTGCCAGCAGCTCGGGACTAGCGGGAGGCAACGAGCAGTACTTC. The whole variable domain, filled in from reference TRBV11-3 and TRBJ2-7, reads EAGVVQSPRYKIIEKKQPVAFWCNPISGHNTLYWYLQNLGQGPELLIRYENEEAVDDSQLPKDRFSAERLKGVDSTLKIQPAELGDSAVYLCASSSGLAGGNEQYFGPGTRLTVT.

This chain connects TRBV6-2 or TRBV6-3 to TRBJ1-1, with 7 bases matching TRBD1. This CDR3 spans 13 amino acids. From germline, CDR1 is MNHEY and CDR2 SVGEGT. Trimming cost V 6 bases and J 8 bases; bases outside gene matches: 9. DNA for the CDR3: TGTGCCAGCAGCGGGACAGCCTTCGAGGAAGCTTTCTTT. It is translated as CASSGTAFEEAFF.

The chain recombines TRBV29-1 with TRBJ2-1; TRBD2 agrees at 10 bases. Germline V gene lookup returns CDR1 SQVTM and CDR2 ANQGSEA. This CDR3 spans 16 amino acids. With V trimmed by 1 base and J by 5 bases, 8 bases remained unmatched. CDR3 in DNA: TGCAGCGTTGAAGGCGGTAGCGGGAGGCCCCACAATGAGCAGTTCTTC. This sequence encodes CSVEGGSGRPHNEQFF.